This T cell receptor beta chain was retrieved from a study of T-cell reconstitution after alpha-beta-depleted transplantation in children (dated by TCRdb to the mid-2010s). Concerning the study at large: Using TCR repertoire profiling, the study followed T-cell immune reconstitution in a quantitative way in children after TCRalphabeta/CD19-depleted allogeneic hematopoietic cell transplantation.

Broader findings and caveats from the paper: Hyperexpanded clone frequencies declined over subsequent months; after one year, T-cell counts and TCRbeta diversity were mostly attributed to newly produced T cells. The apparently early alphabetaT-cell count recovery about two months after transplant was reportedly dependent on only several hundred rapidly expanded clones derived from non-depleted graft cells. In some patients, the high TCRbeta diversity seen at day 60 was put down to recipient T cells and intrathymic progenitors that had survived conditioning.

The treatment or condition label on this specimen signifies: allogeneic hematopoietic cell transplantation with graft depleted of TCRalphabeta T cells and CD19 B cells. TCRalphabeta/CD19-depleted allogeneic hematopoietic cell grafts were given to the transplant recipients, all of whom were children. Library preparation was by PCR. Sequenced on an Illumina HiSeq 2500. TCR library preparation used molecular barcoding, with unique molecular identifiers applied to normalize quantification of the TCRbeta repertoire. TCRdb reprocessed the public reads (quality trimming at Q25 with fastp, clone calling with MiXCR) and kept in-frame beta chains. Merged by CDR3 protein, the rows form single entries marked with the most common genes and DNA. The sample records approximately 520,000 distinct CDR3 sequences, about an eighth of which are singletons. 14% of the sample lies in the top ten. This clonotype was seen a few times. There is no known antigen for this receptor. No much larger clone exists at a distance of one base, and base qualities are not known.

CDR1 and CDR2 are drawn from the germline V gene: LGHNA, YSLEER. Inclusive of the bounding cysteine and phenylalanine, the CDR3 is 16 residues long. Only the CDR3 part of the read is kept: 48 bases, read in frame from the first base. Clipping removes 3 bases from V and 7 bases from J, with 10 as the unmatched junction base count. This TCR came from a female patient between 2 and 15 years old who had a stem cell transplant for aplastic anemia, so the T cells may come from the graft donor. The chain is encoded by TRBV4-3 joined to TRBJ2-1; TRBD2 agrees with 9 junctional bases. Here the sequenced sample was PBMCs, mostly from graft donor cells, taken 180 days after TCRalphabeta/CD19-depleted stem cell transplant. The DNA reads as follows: TGCGCCAGCAGCCAGTTAGCGGGAGCTATGAGGAATGAGCAGTTCTTC. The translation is CASSQLAGAMRNEQFF.